This T cell receptor (beta chain) derives from a study of control samples from healthy donors and cancer patients. The CDR3 loop spans 14 amino acids. The germline V and J ends were trimmed by 5 bases and 2 bases, with 13 bases remaining between them. The germline CDR1 and CDR2 sequences are LGHDT and YNNKEL (reference sequence). Clones were sequenced by immunoSEQ multiplex PCR, and TCRdb holds only the in-frame ones, with some missing. Here the sample spans approximately 69,000 clones, 89% being singletons. Sequencing was done on a sample of PBMCs. The sequence was obtained from a man between 60 and 70 years old with colorectal cancer. The chain employs TRBV3-1 (or the pseudogene TRBV3-2) and TRBJ2-7, with D possibly matching TRBD1 (6 bases). CDR3 protein: CASSSRTVTYEQYF. The CDR3 DNA reads TGTGCCAGCAGCTCCCGGACAGTTACCTACGAGCAGTACTTC.